The 9 T cell receptor beta chains in this list originate from one sample, sequenced in a study of blood T cells in healthy people across ages. Primers used in a second PCR of about 7 to 12 cycles were a sample-barcoded 5' primer and a J-beta primer mix. TCRdb called the 5' RACE reads again in MiXCR, with one record for every CDR3 protein. This sample yields about 1.6 million distinct CDR3 sequences, of which approximately 32% are seen a single time; about 11% belongs to the top ten. Sequencing was carried out using blood. The source is a woman aged 25-40 years in good health.

This clonotype was found a few times. The chain employs TRBV7-7 and TRBJ2-7; D might be TRBD2 (5 bases). Germline V gene data show CDR1 as SSHAT and CDR2 as FNYEAQ (reference sequence). CDR3 size: 13 residues. Trimming took off 3 bases at V and 6 bases at J, with 12 bases between the two ends. As DNA, the CDR3 is TGTGCCAGCAGCTTCGACCAGCGGAGCGAGCAGTACTTC. Its protein is CASSFDQRSEQYF.

This clonotype was detected a few times. One end of the junction does not line up with germline, which may come from a read error. This rearrangement joins TRBV11-2 to TRBJ2-5; D is perhaps TRBD2 (5 bases). The CDR3 is 15 residues long. Germline values: CDR1 SGHAT, CDR2 FQNNGV. The DNA for the CDR3 is TGTGCCGGCAGCTTAGTGTGGGCGGGCCAAGAGACCCAGTACTTC. It yields the protein CAGSLVWAGQETQYF. Full variable domain (missing parts from reference TRBV11-2 and TRBJ2-5): EAGVAQSPRYKIIEKRQSVAFWCNPISGHATLYWYQQILGQGPKLLIQFQNNGVVDDSQLPKDRFSAERLKGVDSTLKIQPAKLEDSAVYLCAGSLVWAGQETQYFGPGTRLLVL.

This clonotype occurred a few times. V usage is TRBV6-5 and J usage is TRBJ1-2, with D uncertain. V was cut by 0 bases and J by 5 bases, with 10 bases left in between. Germline-derived CDR1 and CDR2 are MNHEY and SVGAGI. The CDR3 spans 14 residues. The CDR3 loop is CASSYSREAYGYTF. CDR3 coding DNA: TGTGCCAGCAGTTACTCAAGGGAGGCATATGGCTACACCTTC.

This clonotype was observed once. The V gene is TRBV7-8, the J gene TRBJ2-5; D is unresolved. V dropped 1 base and J dropped 5 bases, with 11 bases sitting between them. The CDR3 extends over 14 amino acids. Germline V gene data show CDR1 as SGHVS and CDR2 as FQNEAQ. The CDR3: CASSLGLMGETQYF. CDR3 DNA: TGTGCCAGCAGCTTAGGGCTCATGGGGGAGACCCAGTACTTC.

This clonotype has a handful of counts. J is TRBJ1-5 and V is TRBV5-5, with TRBD1 matching over 7 bases. Germline lookup yields CDR1 SGHKS and CDR2 YYEKEE (reference sequence). The trim removed 4 bases at V and 6 bases at J, leaving 7 bases unmatched. The CDR3 consists of 14 residues. CDR3 amino acids: CASSDQTGPQPQHF. CDR3 nucleotide sequence: TGTGCCAGCAGCGATCAGACAGGGCCTCAGCCCCAGCATTTT.

The rearrangement uses TRBV9 and TRBJ2-3; D perhaps matches TRBD1 (6 bases). Germline CDR1 and CDR2: SGDLS and YYNGEE. This CDR3 contains 16 residues. V was cut by 0 bases and J by 0 bases, with 11 bases left in between. CDR3 residues: CASSVEGTTSTDTQYF. The CDR3 DNA is TGTGCCAGCAGCGTAGAAGGGACAACTAGCACAGATACGCAGTATTTT.

The V and J genes are TRBV27 and TRBJ2-5; the D gene is possibly TRBD2 (5 bases). The J call could be wrong; TRBJ2-7 is a better fit for the DNA end. The CDR3 has 16 residues. The germline V gene has CDR1 MNHEY and CDR2 SMNVEV (reference sequence). This CDR3 reads CASSLRTPEVGFEQYF. The CDR3 DNA is TGTGCCAGCAGTTTAAGAACGCCGGAGGTCGGATTCGAGCAGTACTTC.

This clonotype was picked up a small number of times. This sequence joins TRBV10-3 and TRBJ2-3; 10 bases fit TRBD2. After removal of 8 bases from V and 2 bases from J, the junction contained 10 bases not matched to a gene. The CDR3 is made up of 16 amino acids. The V gene's germline CDR1 is ENHRY and CDR2 SYGVKD. The CDR3, as DNA: TGTGCCATCGCCGGGGATACTAGCGGGGACACAGATACGCAGTATTTT. It encodes CAIAGDTSGDTDTQYF.

The chain carries TRBV25-1 and TRBJ1-1, with D perhaps matching TRBD1 (5 bases). Germline lookup yields CDR1 MGHDK and CDR2 SYGVNS. The ends were cut back, 1 base at V and 1 base at J, with 10 bases in the middle. This CDR3 has 15 amino acids. The CDR3 here is CASSEWGRGNTEAFF. For the CDR3, the DNA is TGTGCCAGCAGTGAATGGGGACGGGGGAACACTGAAGCTTTCTTT.